The present TCR beta chain was sequenced within a study of CD8 T cells in Susac syndrome. Sequencing of TCR beta was carried out in blood CD8+ and CD4+ T cells. Patients with stable or active relapsing-remitting disease, all of them treatment-naive, made up the multiple sclerosis controls. Both CD4+ and CD8+ T cells were negatively isolated, and TEMRA cells underwent FACS enrichment. Random hexamers served to reverse transcribe roughly 0.45 to 1 ug RNA. The CDR3 of TCR beta was amplified by immunoSEQ multiplex PCR across 54 Vbeta and 13 Jbeta. TCRdb ran MiXCR on the immunoSEQ multiplex PCR reads and lists one entry per CDR3 protein. The sample records about 280,000 distinct CDR3 sequences, roughly 84% being singletons. Germline CDR1 and CDR2: SGHVS and FNYEAQ. CDR3 size: 16 residues. Losses at the gene ends were 2 bases for V and 2 bases for J; bases not matched to a gene: 3.

The rearrangement uses TRBV7-6 and TRBJ2-1, with 10 bases matching TRBD2. Specimen: CD8+ T cells from PBMCs. This TCR was sampled from a human donor with multiple sclerosis. CDR3 nucleotide sequence: TGTGCCAGCAGCTTAATAGCGGGAGGAACCTACAATGAGCAGTTCTTC. Translating it yields CASSLIAGGTYNEQFF.